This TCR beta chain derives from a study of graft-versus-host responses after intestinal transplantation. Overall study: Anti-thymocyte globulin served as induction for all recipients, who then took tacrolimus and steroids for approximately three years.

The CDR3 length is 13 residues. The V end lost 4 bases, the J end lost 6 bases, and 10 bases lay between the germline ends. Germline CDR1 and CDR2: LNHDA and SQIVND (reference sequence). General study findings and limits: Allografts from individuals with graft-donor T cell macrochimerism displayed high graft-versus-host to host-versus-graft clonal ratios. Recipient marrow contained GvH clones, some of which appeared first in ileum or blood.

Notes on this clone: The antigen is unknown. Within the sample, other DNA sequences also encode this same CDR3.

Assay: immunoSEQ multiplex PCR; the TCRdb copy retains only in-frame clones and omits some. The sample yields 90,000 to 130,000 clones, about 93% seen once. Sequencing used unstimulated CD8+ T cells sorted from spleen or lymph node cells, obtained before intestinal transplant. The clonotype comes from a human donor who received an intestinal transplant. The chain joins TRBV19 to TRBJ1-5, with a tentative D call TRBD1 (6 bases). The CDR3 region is CASSSTGFQPQHF. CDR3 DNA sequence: TGTGCCAGTAGTAGCACAGGGTTTCAGCCCCAGCATTTT.